These 9 T cell receptor beta chains were all obtained from the same sample, sequenced in a study of blood T cell repertoires in COVID-19. Profiled with immunoSEQ multiplex PCR; TCRdb holds only in-frame clones, not every one. Here the sample spans under 150,000 clones, around 82% being singletons. Material: peripheral blood. The receptors originated from a man in his sixties with active or convalescent COVID-19.

J is TRBJ1-2 and V is TRBV6-5; 7 nucleotides match TRBD1. CDR3 length: 15 residues. Germline loops: CDR1 MNHEY, CDR2 SVGAGI. The V gene end was trimmed by 5 bases and the J gene end by 4 bases; junction bases not matched to a gene: 10. The CDR3 DNA reads as TGTGCCAGCAGTATAATGACAGGGAACTTCTATGGCTACACCTTC. Translating it yields CASSIMTGNFYGYTF.

The chain links TRBV9 to TRBJ1-4, with a weak D call TRBD1 (5 bases). The CDR3 spans 15 residues. V was trimmed by 3 bases and J by 8 bases, leaving 17 bases between them. Germline assignment: CDR1 SGDLS and CDR2 YYNGEE. The CDR3 protein is CASSATALVREKLFF. The CDR3 region has the DNA TGTGCCAGCAGCGCGACAGCTCTCGTAAGAGAAAAACTGTTTTTT.

This rearrangement joins TRBV24-1 to TRBJ2-7; tentative D call: TRBD1 (5 bases). Germline lookup yields CDR1 KGHDR and CDR2 SFDVKD. V lost 9 bases and J lost 3, with 8 bases in between. This CDR3 comprises 11 residues. This chain's CDR3 is CATGAFYEQYF. The CDR3 region has the DNA TGTGCCACCGGGGCCTTCTACGAGCAGTACTTC.

This rearrangement joins TRBV7-3 to TRBJ2-4, with 11 bases identical to TRBD1. V shed 5 bases, J shed 0 bases, and the junction held 3 bases outside the gene matches. This CDR3 has 16 amino acids. CDR1 and CDR2 from the germline V gene are SGHTA and FQGTGA. The CDR3 DNA follows: TGTGCCAGCAGCCTGGGACAGGGGGTAGCCAAAAACATTCAGTACTTC. As protein: CASSLGQGVAKNIQYF.

The gene calls are TRBV4-3 and TRBJ1-5, with D unclear. Trimming took 0 bases from V and 1 from J, leaving 13 bases between them. This CDR3 has 17 amino acids. Per germline, CDR1 LGHNA and CDR2 YSLEER. The CDR3 DNA sequence: TGCGCCAGCAGCCAAGATCCGGCAGGTCGGAGCAATCAGCCCCAGCATTTT. Amino acids: CASSQDPAGRSNQPQHF.

The V and J genes are TRBV18 and TRBJ1-1, with 10 bases that match TRBD1. With V trimmed by 4 bases and J by 5 bases, 7 bases remained unmatched. Germline V gene sequence: CDR1 KGHSH, CDR2 LQKENI. The CDR3 loop spans 15 amino acids. CDR3 DNA: TGTGCCAGCTCACTTTTGGGGGGACAGGGGACTGAAGCTTTCTTT. It codes for CASSLLGGQGTEAFF.

This chain joins TRBV5-4 and TRBJ2-1; the match to TRBD1 covers 8 bases. This CDR3 is 14 amino acids long. CDR1 and CDR2 from the germline V gene are SGHNT and YYREEE (reference sequence). The V gene end was trimmed by 4 bases and the J gene end by 3 bases; junction bases not matched to a gene: 3. Written as DNA, the CDR3 is TGTGCCAGCAGCACCGGGACAGGCTACAATGAGCAGTTCTTC. This encodes CASSTGTGYNEQFF.

The genes are TRBV27 and TRBJ2-1; D gene uncertain. Per the germline V gene, CDR1 is MNHEY and CDR2 is SMNVEV (reference sequence). The CDR3 is 14 amino acids. Trimming took 2 bases from V and 5 from J, leaving 10 bases between them. CDR3 nucleotide sequence: TGTGCCAGCAGTTTAGGGCCGAGTCACAATGAGCAGTTCTTC. Its translation: CASSLGPSHNEQFF.

This clone was recorded a few times. This chain joins TRBV11-2 and TRBJ2-3; 8 nucleotides line up with TRBD1. Germline V gives CDR1 SGHAT, CDR2 FQNNGV. Germline trimming cut 1 base from V and 4 bases from J; bases unmatched to any gene: 7. The CDR3 has 16 residues. CDR3 region: CASSLVGRGRPDTQYF. The DNA for the CDR3 is TGTGCCAGCAGCTTAGTGGGCAGGGGGCGCCCAGATACGCAGTATTTT.